Sequencing of this T cell receptor (beta chain) was carried out in a study of shared clonotypes between healthy human individuals. General study findings and limits: Clonotypes shared by all four sorted-subset donors had higher generation probabilities than non-shared clonotypes.

Trimming stripped 2 bases from V and 1 base from J, with 9 bases between. CDR3 size: 16 residues. CDR1 LGHNA and CDR2 YSLEER come from the germline V gene. Into CD45RA+ naive and CD45RA-negative memory subsets, the CD4+ cells were split. Points on this clone: Its antigen remains unidentified.

This table comes from immunoSEQ multiplex PCR, and its TCRdb copy is limited to in-frame clones, with some not included. This sample has about 1.1 million clones; about four fifths occur once, and the top ten carry 0.5% to 0.6%. The receptor was isolated from a man younger than 30 in good health. Some clones in this sample may be carry-over from other donors' samples. The sequenced material came from memory CD4+ T cells from PBMCs. As for subset: CD45RA-negative fraction. This sequence joins TRBV4-3 and TRBJ2-6; tentatively, D is TRBD2 (6 bases). In DNA form, the CDR3 reads TGCGCCAGCAGCCAACGGAGGGGTTCTGGGGCCAACGTCCTGACTTTC. Its protein is CASSQRRGSGANVLTF.